This entry lists 11 T cell receptor beta chains sequenced from one sample in a study of regulatory T cells in long-lasting Graves disease. Stated time point: newly diagnosed GD, antithyroid drugs for less than 3 months. Following extraction of RNA from PBMCs, that RNA was used to make the TCR library. Researchers made TCR beta libraries by using iRepertoire HTBI primers and running Arm-PCR on CDR3 regions. MiXCR, applied by TCRdb to the multiplex PCR reads, yields one record per CDR3 protein. The sample yields about 400,000 distinct CDR3 sequences, roughly 16% seen once. Sequencing was performed on peripheral blood mononuclear cells (PBMCs), taken at new diagnosis, from a patient treated with antithyroid drugs. The origin of the receptors is a female donor with Graves disease.

This clonotype showed up many times. The chain recombines TRBV9 with TRBJ1-1, with a weak D call TRBD1 (6 bases). Germline CDR1 SGDLS, CDR2 YYNGEE. V lost 3 bases and J lost 1, with 13 bases in between. The length of the CDR3 is 15 residues. This CDR3 is CASSELNRANTEAFF. CDR3 DNA: TGTGCCAGCAGCGAACTAAACAGGGCGAACACTGAAGCTTTCTTT.

This clonotype has just a few counts. The chain carries TRBV25-1 and TRBJ2-3; 8 nucleotides match TRBD2. CDR3 length: 20 residues. Germline assignment: CDR1 MGHDK and CDR2 SYGVNS. Unmatched junction bases numbered 17, after V lost 1 base and J lost 2 bases. CDR3 bases: TGTGCCAGCAGTGAATTTAGCCCTTCGGTACTAGCGGCCCTCACAGATACGCAGTATTTT. Protein: CASSEFSPSVLAALTDTQYF.

This clonotype was detected only a few times. The chain carries TRBV20-1 and TRBJ2-2, with 15 bases matching TRBD2. CDR1 and CDR2 from the germline V gene are DFQATT and SNEGSKA (reference sequence). This CDR3 spans 17 amino acids. V trimming: 6 bases; J trimming: 6 bases; junction bases outside the gene matches: 11. CDR3 protein: CSARTSGGAKLAGELFF. The CDR3 DNA reads as TGCAGTGCGCGGACTAGCGGGGGGGCCAAATTAGCCGGGGAGCTGTTTTTT.

The CDR3 DNA reads TGTGCCAGCAGCTTGTGGGACAGGGACTACAATGAGCAGTTCTTC. This codes for CASSLWDRDYNEQFF. V usage is TRBV7-2 and J usage is TRBJ2-1, with 9 bases aligning to TRBD1. V dropped 3 bases and J dropped 3; count of bases not matched to a gene: 3. Germline CDR1 reads SGHTA; CDR2 reads FQGNSA. The CDR3 runs 15 residues.

This clonotype was detected many times. V is TRBV30 and J is TRBJ1-2, with D tentatively TRBD1 (6 bases). Germline lookup yields CDR1 GTSNPN and CDR2 SVGIG (reference sequence). The CDR3 consists of 14 residues. V dropped 6 bases and J dropped 7 bases, with 21 bases sitting between them. CDR3 residues: CACPRGAGLSGYTF. The CDR3 DNA sequence: TGTGCCTGCCCGCGGGGGGCAGGGCTCAGTGGCTACACCTTC.

The rearrangement joins TRBV7-8 to TRBJ1-1; a possible D gene is TRBD1 (6 bases). CDR1 is SGHVS and CDR2 is FQNEAQ in the germline V gene. This CDR3 contains 15 residues. Trimming stripped 2 bases from V and 3 bases from J, with 13 bases between. CDR3 sequence reads: CASSLRGDAYTEAFF. The CDR3 DNA reads TGTGCCAGCAGCTTAAGGGGGGACGCATACACTGAAGCTTTCTTT.

This clonotype was seen once. V and J are TRBV3-1 and TRBJ2-2; no definite D call. The V gene lost 0 bases and the J gene lost 3 bases, with 5 bases spanning the gap. Germline CDR1 reads LGHDT; CDR2 reads YNNKEL (reference sequence). CDR3 length: 14 amino acids. As DNA, the CDR3 is TGTGCCAGCAGCCAAGAGGTGCACACCGGGGAGCTGTTTTTT. This sequence encodes CASSQEVHTGELFF.

The rearrangement uses TRBV4-1 and TRBJ1-5; D perhaps matches TRBD1 (6 bases). This CDR3 is 17 amino acids long. V lost 1 base to trimming and J lost 4 bases, with 17 bases between them. CDR1 is MGHRA, CDR2 YSYEKL, per germline. The CDR3 is CASSQVRGGLGNQPQHF. The CDR3 DNA reads as TGCGCCAGCAGCCAAGTCCGAGGGGGACTGGGGAATCAGCCCCAGCATTTT.

A word on this clonotype: A clone one base away is much larger, so this may be a read error. The rearrangement uses TRBV7-3 and TRBJ1-4; D uncertain. V lost 11 bases, J lost 8 bases, and 21 bases lay in between. Germline V gives CDR1 SGHTA, CDR2 FQGTGA. The CDR3 loop spans 14 amino acids. CDR3 protein: CAAIRWPGREKLFF. CDR3 DNA sequence: TGTGCCGCCATTCGCTGGCCCGGGAGAGAAAAACTGTTTTTT. Drawing the rest from reference TRBV7-3 and TRBJ1-4, the complete variable domain is GAGVSQTPSNKVTEKGKYVELRCDPISGHTALYWYRQSLGQGPEFLIYFQGTGAADDSGLPNDRFFAVRPEGSVSTLKIQRTERGDSAVYLCAAIRWPGREKLFFGSGTQLSVL.

V and J are TRBV19 and TRBJ2-1; the match to TRBD1 covers 9 bases. Germline CDR1 LNHDA, CDR2 SQIVND (reference sequence). This CDR3 is built from 14 residues. J lost 5 bases, V lost 8 bases, and 7 bases had no gene match. The CDR3 loop is CASLGDRADNEQFF. In DNA, the CDR3 is TGTGCCAGTTTGGGGGACAGGGCTGACAATGAGCAGTTCTTC.

The chain is built from TRBV7-2 and TRBJ2-2, with 11 positions matching TRBD2. V was clipped by 1 base and J by 6 bases; unmatched bases: 7. CDR3 length: 17 amino acids. Germline V gene data show CDR1 as SGHTA and CDR2 as FQGNSA. CDR3 loop: CASSLVLAGGLAGELFF. The CDR3 region has the DNA TGTGCCAGCAGCTTAGTCTTAGCGGGAGGGCTCGCCGGGGAGCTGTTTTTT.